This TCR beta chain was obtained from a study of cytomegalovirus exposure and HLA in healthy donors. Overall study: Unique TCRs from HLA-typed donors, 65 million to 85 million of them, were held in an early data release. Study outcomes and limitations: In a later analysis, most CMV-associated TCR beta chains appeared HLA-restricted. Follow-up analysis later connected one missense variant in DCLRE1C with trimming of TCR beta V- and J-genes. TCR beta V segments were, for the most part, productive about 87% or about 30% of the time in an earlier analysis.

The PCR used 60 Vbeta and 13 Jbeta primers. Measured with immunoSEQ multiplex PCR; TCRdb has only the in-frame clones, and not every one. The profile shows roughly 130,000 clones, roughly 87% of them singletons. Worth noting for this clone: Antigen specificity is unknown.

Per the germline V gene, CDR1 is SGHVS and CDR2 is FNYEAQ. This CDR3 region has 11 residues. V lost 5 bases to trimming and J lost 15 bases; unmatched junction nucleotides: 3. The chain couples TRBV7-6 to TRBJ2-1; 11 bases fit TRBD2. Specimen: PBMCs. The TCR comes from a woman in her 40s in good health and CMV-seronegative. DNA for the CDR3: TGTGCCAGCAGCCCTAGCGGGAGGTTGTTCTTC. Translating gives CASSPSGRLFF.